This T cell receptor beta chain stems from a study of cytomegalovirus exposure and HLA in healthy donors. Findings of the study overall: It is likely that the observed cluster of highly shared sequence variants was a sequencing artifact. Follow-up analysis seemed to connect common viral pathogens with several of the most significant clusters identified.

V gave up 8 bases and J gave up 14 bases; unmatched junction bases: 5. The CDR3 length is 11 residues. Per germline, CDR1 MNHNS and CDR2 SASEGT. On this clone itself: Its specificity is unknown.

Those who donated were healthy bone marrow donors. The PCR contained 60 Vbeta and 13 Jbeta primers. Clones were sequenced by immunoSEQ multiplex PCR, and TCRdb holds only the in-frame ones, with some missing. The sample contains more than 95,000 clones, around three quarters of which appear only once. The sample was PBMCs. The chain carries TRBV6-1 and TRBJ1-6; 8 bases agree with TRBD1. The clonotype comes from a man aged 25-45 years in good health and CMV-seropositive. This CDR3 reads CASLDRGALHF. The CDR3 DNA sequence: TGTGCCAGCCTTGACAGGGGAGCCCTCCACTTT.